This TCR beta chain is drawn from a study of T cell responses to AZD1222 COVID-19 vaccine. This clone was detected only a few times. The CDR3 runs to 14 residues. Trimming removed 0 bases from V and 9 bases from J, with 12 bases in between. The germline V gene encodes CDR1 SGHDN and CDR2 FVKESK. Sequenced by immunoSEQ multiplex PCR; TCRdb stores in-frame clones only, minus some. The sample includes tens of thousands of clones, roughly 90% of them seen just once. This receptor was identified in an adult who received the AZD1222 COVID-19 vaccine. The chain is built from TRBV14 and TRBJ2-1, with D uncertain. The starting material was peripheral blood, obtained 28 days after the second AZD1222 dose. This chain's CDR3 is CASSQDLVGSEQFF. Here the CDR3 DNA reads TGTGCCAGCAGCCAAGATCTAGTAGGTAGTGAGCAGTTCTTC.